This T cell receptor beta chain came from a study of spatial heterogeneity in lung cancer. TCRdb redid the calling of the 5' RACE reads with MiXCR, one entry per CDR3 protein. The sample includes tens of thousands of distinct CDR3 sequences, approximately 7.2% of them seen just once. Time point defined: sample taken at primary tumor resection. This TCR was recovered from a female donor with early-stage non-small cell lung cancer. The sample here was PBMCs, taken at surgery.

The CDR3 region has the DNA TGCAGTGCAACTAGCGGGGTCACCTACGAGCAGTACTTC. It encodes CSATSGVTYEQYF. The genes are TRBV20-1 and TRBJ2-7, with 10 bases identical to TRBD2. CDR3 length: 13 amino acids. Germline loops: CDR1 DFQATT, CDR2 SNEGSKA (reference sequence). J was trimmed by 2 bases and V by 6 bases; bases with no gene match: 4.